The entry that follows covers one T cell receptor beta chain sequence. This entry comes from a study of control samples from healthy donors and cancer patients. J was trimmed by 2 bases and V by 0 bases; bases with no gene match: 3. CDR1 and CDR2 (germline): SGHDT, YYEEEE. CDR3 length: 15 residues. TCRdb keeps only in-frame clones here, not all; method: immunoSEQ multiplex PCR. The sample includes 400,000 to 450,000 clones, around 90% of them seen just once. This rearrangement joins TRBV5-6 to TRBJ2-7; 9 bases align to TRBD1. The specimen was PBMCs. The origin of this receptor is a man aged 35 to 55 with head and neck cancer. Written as DNA, the CDR3 is TGTGCCAGCAGCTTGGTTAGGGACAGGGCCTACGAGCAGTACTTC. Translation gives CASSLVRDRAYEQYF.